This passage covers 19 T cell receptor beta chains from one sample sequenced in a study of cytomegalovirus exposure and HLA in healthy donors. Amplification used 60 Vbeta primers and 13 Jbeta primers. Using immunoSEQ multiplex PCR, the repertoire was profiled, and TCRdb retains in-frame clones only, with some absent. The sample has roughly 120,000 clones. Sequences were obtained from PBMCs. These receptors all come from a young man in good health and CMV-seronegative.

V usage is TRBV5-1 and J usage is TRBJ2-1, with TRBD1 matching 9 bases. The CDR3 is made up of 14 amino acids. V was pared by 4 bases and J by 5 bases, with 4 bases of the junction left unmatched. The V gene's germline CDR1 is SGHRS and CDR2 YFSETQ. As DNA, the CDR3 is TGCGCCAGCAGCGGAGACAGGGGGAACAATGAGCAGTTCTTC. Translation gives CASSGDRGNNEQFF.

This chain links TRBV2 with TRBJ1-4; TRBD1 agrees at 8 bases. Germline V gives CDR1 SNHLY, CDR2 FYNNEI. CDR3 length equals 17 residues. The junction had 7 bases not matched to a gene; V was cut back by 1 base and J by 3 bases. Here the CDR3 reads CASSEVTGALPNEKLFF. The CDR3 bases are TGTGCCAGCAGTGAAGTGACAGGGGCCCTCCCTAATGAAAAACTGTTTTTT.

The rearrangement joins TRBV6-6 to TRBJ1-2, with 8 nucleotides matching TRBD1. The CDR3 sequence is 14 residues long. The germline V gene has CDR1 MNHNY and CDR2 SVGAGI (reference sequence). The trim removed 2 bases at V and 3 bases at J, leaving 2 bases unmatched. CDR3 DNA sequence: TGTGCCAGCAGTTACGACAGGGGAGACTATGGCTACACCTTC. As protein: CASSYDRGDYGYTF.

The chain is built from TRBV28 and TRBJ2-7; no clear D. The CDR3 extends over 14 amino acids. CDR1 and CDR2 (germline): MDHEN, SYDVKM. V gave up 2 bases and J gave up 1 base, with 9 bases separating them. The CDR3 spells CASSLVPSSYEQYF. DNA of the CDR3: TGTGCCAGCAGTTTAGTCCCCTCGTCCTACGAGCAGTACTTC.

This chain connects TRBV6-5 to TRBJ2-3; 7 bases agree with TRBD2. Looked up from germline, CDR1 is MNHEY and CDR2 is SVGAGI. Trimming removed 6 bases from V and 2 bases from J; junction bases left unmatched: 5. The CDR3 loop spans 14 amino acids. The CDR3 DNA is TGTGCCAGCAGCCAAGGACTAGTCACAGATACGCAGTATTTT. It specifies CASSQGLVTDTQYF.

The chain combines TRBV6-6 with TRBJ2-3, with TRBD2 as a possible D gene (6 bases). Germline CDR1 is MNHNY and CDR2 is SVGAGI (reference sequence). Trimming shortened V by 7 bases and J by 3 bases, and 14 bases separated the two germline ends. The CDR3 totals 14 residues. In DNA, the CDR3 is TGTGCCAGCATGGGGCGGGGCCCGACAGATACGCAGTATTTT. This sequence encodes CASMGRGPTDTQYF.

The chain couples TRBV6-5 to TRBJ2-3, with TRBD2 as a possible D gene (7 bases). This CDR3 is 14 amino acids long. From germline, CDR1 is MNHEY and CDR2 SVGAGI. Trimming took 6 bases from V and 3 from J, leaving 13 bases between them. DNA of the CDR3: TGTGCCAGCAGGTCGGGGAGGGGGACAGATACGCAGTATTTT. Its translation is CASRSGRGTDTQYF.

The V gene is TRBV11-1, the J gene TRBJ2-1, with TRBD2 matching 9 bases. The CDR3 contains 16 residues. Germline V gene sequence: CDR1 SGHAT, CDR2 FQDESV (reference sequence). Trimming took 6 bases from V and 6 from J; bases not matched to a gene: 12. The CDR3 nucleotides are TGTGCCAGCAGTTCAAGACTAGCGGAAGTCGGCAATGAGCAGTTCTTC. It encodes CASSSRLAEVGNEQFF.

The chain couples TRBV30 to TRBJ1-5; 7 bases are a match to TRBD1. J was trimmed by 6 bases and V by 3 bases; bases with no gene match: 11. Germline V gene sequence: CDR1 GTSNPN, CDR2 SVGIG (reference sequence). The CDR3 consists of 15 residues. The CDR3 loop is CAWSPKGAQGQPQHF. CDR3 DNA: TGTGCCTGGAGCCCTAAGGGGGCCCAAGGTCAGCCCCAGCATTTT.

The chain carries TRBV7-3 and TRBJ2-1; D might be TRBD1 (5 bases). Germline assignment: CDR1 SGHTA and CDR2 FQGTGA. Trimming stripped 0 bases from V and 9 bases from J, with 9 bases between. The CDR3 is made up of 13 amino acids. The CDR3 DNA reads TGTGCCAGCAGCTTAACAGGGGAACGTGAGCAGTTCTTC. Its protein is CASSLTGEREQFF.

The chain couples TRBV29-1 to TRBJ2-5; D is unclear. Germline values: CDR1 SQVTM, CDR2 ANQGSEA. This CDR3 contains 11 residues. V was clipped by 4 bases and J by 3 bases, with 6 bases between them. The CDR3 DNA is TGCAGCGTTGGATGCGAAGAGACCCAGTACTTC. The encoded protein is CSVGCEETQYF.

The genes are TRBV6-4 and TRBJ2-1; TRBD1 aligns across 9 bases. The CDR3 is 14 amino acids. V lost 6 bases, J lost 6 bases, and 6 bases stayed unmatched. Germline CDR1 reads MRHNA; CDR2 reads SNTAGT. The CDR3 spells CASSRDRETNEQFF. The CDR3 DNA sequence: TGTGCCAGCAGCCGGGACAGGGAGACCAATGAGCAGTTCTTC.

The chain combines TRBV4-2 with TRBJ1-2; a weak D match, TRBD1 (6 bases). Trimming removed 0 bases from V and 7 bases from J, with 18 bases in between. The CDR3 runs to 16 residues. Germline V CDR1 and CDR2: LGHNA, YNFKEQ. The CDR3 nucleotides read TGTGCCAGCAGCCAAGATTTTGGGGGCGGGGGATTTGGCTACACCTTC. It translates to CASSQDFGGGGFGYTF.

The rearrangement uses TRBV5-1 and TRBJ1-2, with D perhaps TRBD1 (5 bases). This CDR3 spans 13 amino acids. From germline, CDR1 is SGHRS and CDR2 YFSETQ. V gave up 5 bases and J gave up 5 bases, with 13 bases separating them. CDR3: CASRPTETYGYTF. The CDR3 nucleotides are TGCGCCAGCAGGCCGACAGAGACGTATGGCTACACCTTC.

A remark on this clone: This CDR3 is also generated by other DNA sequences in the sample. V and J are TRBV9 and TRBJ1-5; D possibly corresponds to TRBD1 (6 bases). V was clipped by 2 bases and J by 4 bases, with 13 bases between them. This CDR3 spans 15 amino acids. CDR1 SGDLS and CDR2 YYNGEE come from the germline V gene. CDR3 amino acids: CASSVDGQGNQPQHF. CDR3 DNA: TGTGCCAGCAGCGTTGATGGGCAGGGGAATCAGCCCCAGCATTTT.

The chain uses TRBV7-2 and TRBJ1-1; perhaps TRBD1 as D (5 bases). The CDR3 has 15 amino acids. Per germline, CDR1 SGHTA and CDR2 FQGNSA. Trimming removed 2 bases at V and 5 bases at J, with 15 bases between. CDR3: CASSLQGREGTEAFF. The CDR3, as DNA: TGTGCCAGCAGCTTACAGGGAAGGGAGGGAACTGAAGCTTTCTTT.

This CDR3 is CASSYSPSGNTDTQYF. In DNA form, the CDR3 reads TGTGCCAGCAGTTACTCGCCTAGCGGGAACACAGATACGCAGTATTTT. This chain uses TRBV6-5 with TRBJ2-3; TRBD2 agrees at 9 bases. V shed 0 bases, J shed 2 bases, and the junction held 3 bases outside the gene matches. CDR1 and CDR2 from the germline V gene are MNHEY and SVGAGI. This CDR3 comprises 16 residues.

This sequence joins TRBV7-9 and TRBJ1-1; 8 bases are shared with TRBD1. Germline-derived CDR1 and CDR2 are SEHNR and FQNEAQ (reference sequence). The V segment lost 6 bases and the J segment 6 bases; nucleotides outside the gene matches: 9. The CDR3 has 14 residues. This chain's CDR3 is CASRSGQAGAEAFF. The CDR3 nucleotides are TGTGCCAGCAGATCGGGACAGGCTGGGGCTGAAGCTTTCTTT.

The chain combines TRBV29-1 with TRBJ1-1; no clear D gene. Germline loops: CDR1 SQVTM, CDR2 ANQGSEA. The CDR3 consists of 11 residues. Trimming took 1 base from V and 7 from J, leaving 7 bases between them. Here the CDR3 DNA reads TGCAGCGTTGAAGTGTTTCGTGAAGCTTTCTTT. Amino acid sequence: CSVEVFREAFF.